This TCR beta chain was identified in a study of cytomegalovirus exposure and HLA in healthy donors. Study-wide points: Among TCR beta chains, those listed as cytomegalovirus-associated numbered about 150.

A word on this clone: Its antigen is unknown.

Germline assignment: CDR1 SGHRS and CDR2 YFSETQ. Unmatched junction bases numbered 11, after V lost 7 bases and J lost 2 bases. This CDR3 has 17 residues. It was the approximately 130-subject validation cohort, separate from the roughly 700-subject first cohort, to which the donors belonged. Produced via immunoSEQ multiplex PCR; TCRdb's table is partial and in-frame only. Of 150,000 or so clones listed, about 91% were seen once; the top ten hold roughly 1.2%. This TCR was sampled from a woman aged 18-30 years in good health and CMV-seronegative. The J gene is TRBJ2-6, the V gene TRBV5-1; 8 nucleotides line up with TRBD2. Sequenced material: PBMCs. CDR3 sequence: CASSGLAGTPGANVLTF. The CDR3 coding sequence is TGCGCCAGCTCCGGCCTAGCGGGTACCCCTGGGGCCAACGTCCTGACTTTC. The full variable domain, its missing parts supplied by reference TRBV5-1 and TRBJ2-6, is KAGVTQTPRYLIKTRGQQVTLSCSPISGHRSVSWYQQTPGQGLQFLFEYFSETQRNKGNFPGRFSGRQFSNSRSEMNVSTLELGDSALYLCASSGLAGTPGANVLTFGAGSRLTVL.